This T cell receptor beta chain was recovered during a study of blood T cell repertoires in COVID-19. About the study: In each case, the material was cDNA or gDNA derived from T cells, B-cell-depleted T cells, or PBMCs.

This CDR3 has 11 amino acids. Looked up from germline, CDR1 is DFQATT and CDR2 is SNEGSKA (reference sequence). With V trimmed by 6 bases and J by 8 bases, 5 bases remained unmatched. Each exposed participant met a COVID-19 case in the 2 weeks preceding study entry. Libraries were prepared by immunoSEQ multiplex PCR; TCRdb keeps only in-frame clonotypes and omits some of them. The data hold over 350,000 clones, with roughly nine tenths observed a single time. This receptor was obtained from a woman aged 40 to 50 who had been exposed to COVID-19. Specimen: PBMCs or T cells enriched from blood (not recorded which). The chain recombines TRBV20-1 with TRBJ1-2, with TRBD1 matching over 8 bases. The CDR3 sequence is CSAPDRGGYTF. CDR3 coding DNA: TGCAGTGCACCCGACAGGGGCGGCTACACCTTC.